These T cell receptor beta chains were read from a single sample in a study of shared clonotypes between healthy human individuals. TCRdb's table, derived via immunoSEQ multiplex PCR, lists solely in-frame clones and lacks some. The sample consists of approximately 120,000 clones, around 68% of them appearing once. Sequences were obtained from memory CD8+ T cells sorted from blood. Every receptor here comes from a woman in her twenties or thirties in good health. CDR3s include the opening cysteine and the closing phenylalanine or tryptophan. The D gene is left open where the match is weak. The size field is filled for only some rows; it gives once, few, many or a size class.

d_call	j_call	clone_size	v_call	cdr3_aa	cdr3_nt
TRBD2	TRBJ2-1	few	TRBV11-3	CASSPTSAGDNEQFF	TGTGCCAGCAGCCCAACTAGCGCAGGTGACAATGAGCAGTTCTTC
NA	TRBJ2-7	NA	TRBV28	CASSPPRPGRYEQYF	TGTGCCAGCAGTCCCCCCCGGCCGGGACGGTACGAGCAGTACTTC
NA	TRBJ2-1	NA	TRBV5-1	CASSPFAGEQFF	TGCGCCAGCAGCCCCTTCGCGGGTGAGCAGTTCTTC
TRBD1	TRBJ2-3	NA	TRBV7-9	CASSPGGIFGDTQYF	TGTGCCAGCAGCCCAGGGGGCATCTTCGGAGATACGCAGTATTTT
NA	TRBJ2-1	NA	TRBV6-4	CASSDSAGLSYNEQFF	TGTGCCAGCAGTGACTCGGCGGGGTTGTCCTACAATGAGCAGTTCTTC
TRBD2	TRBJ2-2	NA	TRBV25-1	CASSGGGLVNTGELFF	TGTGCCAGCAGTGGAGGGGGACTAGTTAACACCGGGGAGCTGTTTTTT
NA	TRBJ1-1	once	TRBV10-3	CAISGKAVAAMNTEAFF	TGTGCCATCAGTGGAAAGGCAGTGGCAGCCATGAACACTGAAGCTTTCTTT
TRBD2	TRBJ2-1	NA	TRBV7-8	CASSRGTSTESSSYNEQFF	TGTGCCAGCAGCCGAGGGACTAGCACAGAATCTAGCTCCTACAATGAGCAGTTCTTC
NA	TRBJ1-1	NA	TRBV20-1	CSAGGPNEAFF	TGCAGTGCCGGGGGGCCAAACGAAGCTTTCTTT
TRBD2	TRBJ2-1	NA	TRBV11-3	CASSLVGRYHEQFF	TGTGCCAGCAGCTTAGTCGGGAGGTACCATGAGCAGTTCTTC
TRBD2	TRBJ2-1	NA	TRBV4-1	CASSQGTSEFNEQFF	TGCGCCAGCAGCCAAGGGACTAGCGAGTTCAATGAGCAGTTCTTC
TRBD2	TRBJ2-7	NA	TRBV9	CASSEGGGSYEQYF	TGTGCCAGCAGCGAGGGCGGGGGCTCCTACGAGCAGTACTTC
NA	TRBJ2-5	NA	TRBV4-1	CASSQAWGHGGETQYF	TGCGCCAGCAGCCAAGCGTGGGGACACGGGGGAGAGACCCAGTACTTC
TRBD1	TRBJ2-7	NA	TRBV7-9	CASSAGKGTGDYEQYF	TGTGCCAGCAGCGCCGGAAAAGGGACAGGGGACTACGAGCAGTACTTC
NA	TRBJ2-7	NA	TRBV5-1	CASSPPGQEGFEQYF	TGCGCCAGCAGCCCCCCCGGGCAGGAGGGGTTCGAGCAGTACTTC
TRBD2	TRBJ2-7	NA	TRBV28	CASSKLAGVYEQYF	TGTGCCAGCAGTAAACTAGCGGGAGTGTACGAGCAGTACTTC
NA	TRBJ1-5	many	TRBV28	CASTRREQPQHF	TGTGCCAGCACCCGCAGGGAGCAGCCCCAGCATTTT
TRBD2	TRBJ2-2	many	TRBV29-1	CSVAASGDAGELFF	TGCAGCGTTGCCGCTAGCGGGGACGCCGGGGAGCTGTTTTTT
NA	TRBJ2-1	once	TRBV5-1	CASSGTEDNEQFF	TGCGCCAGCAGCGGGACGGAAGACAATGAGCAGTTCTTC
TRBD2	TRBJ2-1	NA	TRBV6-4	CASSEEREGSNEQFF	TGTGCCAGCAGTGAGGAGCGGGAGGGTTCTAATGAGCAGTTCTTC
TRBD1	TRBJ2-7	NA	TRBV28	CASSFLQGAGEQYF	TGTGCCAGCAGTTTTCTACAGGGGGCCGGAGAGCAGTACTTC
NA	TRBJ2-5	NA	TRBV29-1	CSVKRAQETQYF	TGCAGCGTAAAACGGGCACAAGAGACCCAGTACTTC
NA	TRBJ1-2	NA	TRBV4-1	CASSQAITHYGYTF	TGCGCCAGCAGCCAAGCAATCACCCACTATGGCTACACCTTC
TRBD2	TRBJ2-7	NA	TRBV27	CASSSNSGIYEQYF	TGTGCCAGCAGTTCTAATAGCGGGATTTACGAGCAGTACTTC
NA	TRBJ2-1	NA	TRBV5-1	CASSLWSYNEQFF	TGCGCCAGCAGCTTGTGGTCTTACAATGAGCAGTTCTTC
TRBD2	TRBJ2-7	NA	TRBV5-4	CASSQDHGTSDEQYF	TGTGCCAGCAGCCAAGATCACGGGACTAGCGATGAGCAGTACTTC
TRBD1	TRBJ1-5	NA	TRBV27	CASSLWGQGGNQPQHF	TGTGCCAGCAGTTTATGGGGACAGGGTGGCAATCAGCCCCAGCATTTT
TRBD1	TRBJ2-5	NA	TRBV5-4	CASSFGQGVGETQYF	TGTGCCAGCAGCTTCGGACAGGGGGTCGGAGAGACCCAGTACTTC
NA	TRBJ1-2	NA	TRBV27	CASRSDGGYTF	TGTGCCAGCAGATCGGACGGTGGCTACACCTTC
NA	TRBJ2-1	NA	TRBV7-8	CASSFGISYNEQFF	TGTGCCAGCAGCTTTGGTATTTCCTACAATGAGCAGTTCTTC
TRBD2	TRBJ2-1	NA	TRBV11-2	CASSLRASGRVYNEQFF	TGTGCCAGCAGCTTAAGGGCTAGCGGGAGGGTCTACAATGAGCAGTTCTTC
NA	TRBJ2-1	NA	TRBV5-1	CASSSQGYEQFF	TGCGCCAGCAGCTCCCAGGGCTATGAGCAGTTCTTC
NA	TRBJ2-7	once	TRBV2	CASSDSWGREQYF	TGTGCCAGCAGTGATTCGTGGGGGCGAGAGCAGTACTTC
NA	TRBJ2-7	NA	TRBV29-1	CSPARGLLYEQYF	TGCAGCCCTGCTCGGGGACTCCTGTACGAGCAGTACTTC
TRBD1	TRBJ1-6	NA	TRBV28	CASRGRQGRNSPLHF	TGTGCCAGCAGGGGAAGACAGGGTAGGAATTCACCCCTCCACTTT
TRBD1	TRBJ1-5	NA	TRBV4-1	CATTGAGNQPQHF	TGCGCCACCACAGGGGCGGGCAATCAGCCCCAGCATTTT
NA	TRBJ2-3	NA	TRBV28	CASRAPSDSFTDTQYF	TGTGCCAGCAGGGCGCCTAGCGACTCGTTCACAGATACGCAGTATTTT
NA	TRBJ1-2	NA	TRBV7-9	CASSHPPEANYGYTF	TGTGCCAGCAGCCACCCCCCGGAAGCTAACTATGGCTACACCTTC
NA	TRBJ2-2	NA	TRBV16	CASSQSHTGELFF	TGTGCCAGCAGCCAATCCCACACCGGGGAGCTGTTTTTT
NA	TRBJ2-1	NA	TRBV27	CASAFGSYNEQFF	TGTGCCAGTGCTTTTGGGTCCTACAATGAGCAGTTCTTC
NA	TRBJ2-4	NA	TRBV30	CAWSHQGAAGGIQYF	TGTGCCTGGAGTCACCAGGGGGCGGCGGGGGGCATTCAGTACTTC
NA	TRBJ2-1	NA	TRBV6-4	CASSPGSTTYNEQFF	TGTGCCAGCAGCCCGGGATCTACCACCTACAATGAGCAGTTCTTC
TRBD2	TRBJ2-2	NA	TRBV5-1	CASSPSPSGTIGELFF	TGCGCCAGCAGCCCTAGCCCTAGCGGGACTATCGGGGAGCTGTTTTTT
NA	TRBJ2-7	NA	TRBV2	CASSEDVTAQEQYF	TGTGCCAGCAGTGAAGATGTAACAGCCCAAGAGCAGTACTTC
NA	TRBJ2-7	NA	TRBV25-1	CASSESLSYEQYF	TGTGCCAGCAGTGAATCCTTATCCTACGAGCAGTACTTC